These 28 T cell receptor beta chains came from one sample sequenced in a study of blood T cell repertoires in COVID-19. Using immunoSEQ multiplex PCR, the repertoire was profiled, and TCRdb retains in-frame clones only, with some absent. The table lists about 130,000 clones, 80% to 90% of them singletons, with under 2.5% in the top ten. Sequenced input: PBMCs or T cells enriched from blood (not recorded which). The receptors were gathered from a woman in her forties or fifties who had recovered from COVID-19.

The genes are TRBV2 and TRBJ1-1; D might be TRBD1 (6 bases). Looked up from germline, CDR1 is SNHLY and CDR2 is FYNNEI. The CDR3 length is 15 residues. V shed 6 bases and J shed 1 base, with 15 bases lying between them. CDR3 sequence reads: CASRPGRGPNTEAFF. CDR3 nucleotides: TGTGCCAGCAGACCCGGCAGGGGACCGAACACTGAAGCTTTCTTT. The whole variable domain, remainder taken from reference TRBV2 and TRBJ1-1, is EPEVTQTPSHQVTQMGQEVILRCVPISNHLYFYWYRQILGQKVEFLVSFYNNEISEKSEIFDDQFSVERPDGSNFTLKIRSTKLEDSAMYFCASRPGRGPNTEAFFGQGTRLTVV.

The chain couples TRBV4-3 to TRBJ2-7; 11 nucleotides align to TRBD1. Looked up from germline, CDR1 is LGHNA and CDR2 is YSLEER. Germline trimming cut 4 bases from V and 4 bases from J; bases unmatched to any gene: 9. CDR3 length equals 16 residues. CDR3 coding DNA: TGCGCCAGCAGCCTCCTAGCCGGGACAGGGGGGTACGAGCAGTACTTC. It translates to CASSLLAGTGGYEQYF.

The chain is built from TRBV27 and TRBJ1-6; D is possibly TRBD1 (5 bases). The V end was cut by 6 bases, the J end by 7 bases, with 22 bases between. This CDR3 is 17 amino acids long. CDR1 MNHEY and CDR2 SMNVEV come from the germline V gene (reference sequence). The DNA of the CDR3 is TGTGCCAGCAGAGGGGCGGTGGGGATGGCCCAAAATTCACCCCTCCACTTT. Its protein product is CASRGAVGMAQNSPLHF.

This clone turned up a few times. The chain employs TRBV9 and TRBJ1-4, with 9 nucleotides matching TRBD1. This CDR3 has 15 amino acids. The V gene end was trimmed by 0 bases and the J gene end by 8 bases; junction bases not matched to a gene: 5. CDR1 is SGDLS, CDR2 YYNGEE, per germline. CDR3 coding DNA: TGTGCCAGCAGCGTAGGGGACAGGGATCCCGAAAAACTGTTTTTT. Amino acid sequence: CASSVGDRDPEKLFF. Complete variable domain (other parts from reference TRBV9 and TRBJ1-4): DSGVTQTPKHLITATGQRVTLRCSPRSGDLSVYWYQQSLDQGLQFLIQYYNGEERAKGNILERFSAQQFPDLHSELNLSSLELGDSALYFCASSVGDRDPEKLFFGSGTQLSVL.

This CDR3 reads CASSPRTGGNTGELFF. The CDR3, as DNA: TGTGCCAGCAGCCCTCGGACAGGGGGCAACACCGGGGAGCTGTTTTTT. The chain links TRBV7-2 to TRBJ2-2; TRBD1 agrees at 11 bases. The CDR3 loop spans 16 amino acids. V lost 5 bases to trimming and J lost 2 bases; unmatched junction nucleotides: 4. From germline, CDR1 is SGHTA and CDR2 FQGNSA.

The chain has TRBV11-2 and TRBJ1-5, with TRBD1 matching over 8 bases. Germline V gene sequence: CDR1 SGHAT, CDR2 FQNNGV. Trimming took 2 bases from V and 3 from J; bases not matched to a gene: 3. This CDR3 contains 15 residues. The CDR3 DNA is TGTGCCAGCAGCTTACAGGGGGCCCCCAATCAGCCCCAGCATTTT. It specifies CASSLQGAPNQPQHF.

The rearrangement uses TRBV5-1 and TRBJ2-3, with 9 bases aligning to TRBD2. V lost 2 bases to trimming and J lost 2 bases; unmatched junction nucleotides: 6. Germline CDR1 and CDR2: SGHRS and YFSETQ. There are 16 residues in the CDR3. CDR3 amino acids: CASSLSSGGPTDTQYF. The CDR3 DNA is TGCGCCAGCAGCTTATCCAGCGGGGGGCCCACAGATACGCAGTATTTT.

The genes are TRBV19 and TRBJ1-3; perhaps TRBD1 as D (6 bases). The CDR3 consists of 15 residues. V lost 5 bases and J 0 bases, leaving 11 bases between the germline ends. The germline CDR1 and CDR2 sequences are LNHDA and SQIVND (reference sequence). CDR3 DNA sequence: TGTGCCAGTAGTCATCAGGGGTCCTCTGGAAACACCATATATTTT. Its protein product is CASSHQGSSGNTIYF.

The chain links TRBV11-2 to TRBJ2-7; 7 bases map to TRBD1. V trimming: 4 bases; J trimming: 5 bases; junction bases outside the gene matches: 11. Germline V CDR1 and CDR2: SGHAT, FQNNGV. The CDR3 has 15 amino acids. The CDR3 DNA reads TGTGCCAGCAGCTCCCCCGGGACAGCCTACGACGAGCAGTACTTC. Amino acids: CASSSPGTAYDEQYF.

The chain joins TRBV25-1 to TRBJ1-2, with 9 positions matching TRBD1. V gave up 3 bases and J gave up 7 bases; unmatched junction bases: 15. Germline values: CDR1 MGHDK, CDR2 SYGVNS. CDR3 length: 17 residues. The CDR3 is CASSDPASGTGQIGYTF. In nucleotides, the CDR3 is TGTGCCAGCAGTGACCCCGCGTCGGGGACAGGGCAGATTGGCTACACCTTC.

This sequence joins TRBV2 and TRBJ2-2, with 8 nucleotides matching TRBD2. CDR3 length equals 16 residues. The germline gives CDR1 SNHLY, CDR2 FYNNEI. Unmatched junction bases numbered 7, after V lost 1 base and J lost 6 bases. The CDR3 loop is CASSEVRGALSGELFF. In DNA form, the CDR3 reads TGTGCCAGCAGTGAAGTGCGGGGGGCCTTATCCGGGGAGCTGTTTTTT.

This rearrangement joins TRBV5-1 to TRBJ2-6; D unclear. The CDR3 totals 16 residues. V was cut by 0 bases and J by 0 bases, with 7 bases left in between. Germline CDR1 SGHRS, CDR2 YFSETQ. CDR3 DNA sequence: TGCGCCAGCAGCTTGGATGGCACCTCTGGGGCCAACGTCCTGACTTTC. This sequence encodes CASSLDGTSGANVLTF.

This sequence joins TRBV2 and TRBJ2-5; weak D call: TRBD1 (6 bases). Trimming left V 8 bases short and J 0 bases short, with 7 bases between. The CDR3 sequence is 12 residues long. The germline V gene encodes CDR1 SNHLY and CDR2 FYNNEI. The CDR3 spells CASRDNQETQYF. CDR3 sequence (DNA): TGTGCCAGCCGGGACAACCAAGAGACCCAGTACTTC.

V and J are TRBV5-1 and TRBJ2-7; 11 nucleotides agree with TRBD2. The trim removed 0 bases at V and 1 base at J, leaving 0 bases unmatched. The CDR3 length is 15 residues. Per the germline V gene, CDR1 is SGHRS and CDR2 is YFSETQ. CDR3 DNA: TGCGCCAGCAGCTTGGCTAGCGGGGGGTCCTACGAGCAGTACTTC. Residues: CASSLASGGSYEQYF.

CDR3 protein: CASSRTGGGNYGYTF. The CDR3 DNA is TGTGCCAGTAGCCGGACAGGGGGCGGTAACTATGGCTACACCTTC. The chain couples TRBV19 to TRBJ1-2, with TRBD1 matching 11 bases. Germline-derived CDR1 and CDR2 are LNHDA and SQIVND (reference sequence). Trimming at V came to 6 bases and at J to 1 base, leaving 4 bases not matched to a gene. CDR3 size: 15 residues.

This chain connects TRBV19 to TRBJ1-5, with 7 nucleotides matching TRBD1. V trimming: 4 bases; J trimming: 3 bases; junction bases outside the gene matches: 12. CDR1 and CDR2 from the germline V gene are LNHDA and SQIVND (reference sequence). The CDR3 sequence is 17 residues long. CDR3 bases: TGTGCCAGTAGTAGCTACCACGACAGGGCGATCAATCAGCCCCAGCATTTT. Its translation: CASSSYHDRAINQPQHF.

The chain carries TRBV19 and TRBJ2-4; a possible D gene is TRBD1 (6 bases). CDR1 and CDR2 from the germline V gene are LNHDA and SQIVND (reference sequence). V was pared by 6 bases and J by 0 bases, with 24 bases between. The length of the CDR3 is 19 residues. CDR3 region: CASSTTTGFRLLAKNIQYF. For the CDR3, the DNA is TGTGCCAGTAGCACAACAACAGGGTTCCGACTTCTAGCCAAAAACATTCAGTACTTC. Together with reference TRBV19 and TRBJ2-4, the CDR3 gives the full variable domain: DGGITQSPKYLFRKEGQNVTLSCEQNLNHDAMYWYRQDPGQGLRLIYYSQIVNDFQKGDIAEGYSVSREKKESFPLTVTSAQKNPTAFYLCASSTTTGFRLLAKNIQYFGAGTRLSVL.

This rearrangement joins TRBV9 to TRBJ2-7; 9 nucleotides agree with TRBD1. Germline CDR1 and CDR2: SGDLS and YYNGEE. The trim removed 4 bases at V and 6 bases at J, leaving 11 bases unmatched. This CDR3 spans 15 amino acids. The CDR3 reads CASSLSGTGFVEQYF. The CDR3 DNA sequence: TGTGCCAGCAGCCTATCCGGGACAGGGTTCGTCGAGCAGTACTTC.

This clone occurred a few times. This chain connects TRBV2 to TRBJ1-5; D is possibly TRBD1 (6 bases). This CDR3 has 16 residues. The germline gives CDR1 SNHLY, CDR2 FYNNEI. The V gene lost 7 bases and the J gene lost 6 bases, with 22 bases spanning the gap. The CDR3 sequence: CASTGRGGAIGQPQHF. In DNA form, the CDR3 reads TGTGCCAGCACCGGTCGTGGGGGGGCTATCGGTCAGCCCCAGCATTTT. The whole variable domain, remainder taken from reference TRBV2 and TRBJ1-5, is EPEVTQTPSHQVTQMGQEVILRCVPISNHLYFYWYRQILGQKVEFLVSFYNNEISEKSEIFDDQFSVERPDGSNFTLKIRSTKLEDSAMYFCASTGRGGAIGQPQHFGDGTRLSIL.

As DNA, the CDR3 is TGTGCCACCAGCACCTCCGGAGGACGTGAAGCTTTCTTT. Translation gives CATSTSGGREAFF. The chain combines TRBV15 with TRBJ1-1; D is unclear. From germline, CDR1 is LNHNV and CDR2 YYDKDF (reference sequence). The V gene lost 4 bases and the J gene lost 7 bases, with 13 bases spanning the gap. The CDR3 contains 13 residues.

This clone turned up a few times. The chain links TRBV7-2 to TRBJ2-1, with TRBD2 identical over 10 bases. V trimming: 2 bases; J trimming: 8 bases; junction bases outside the gene matches: 9. The CDR3 is 16 residues long. The germline V gene has CDR1 SGHTA and CDR2 FQGNSA. The DNA for the CDR3 is TGTGCCAGCAGCTTAAGTCCCAGCGGGGGGGTCGATGAGCAGTTCTTC. Translating it yields CASSLSPSGGVDEQFF.

This clone showed up just once. The gene calls are TRBV20-1 and TRBJ1-2; TRBD1 is a possible D gene (5 bases). The germline gives CDR1 DFQATT, CDR2 SNEGSKA (reference sequence). This CDR3 region has 12 residues. Trimming pared 3 bases from V and 8 bases from J, leaving 13 bases between. CDR3 residues: CSASEGREGYTF. The CDR3 bases are TGCAGTGCTAGTGAGGGGAGAGAGGGCTACACCTTC.

The genes are TRBV6-4 and TRBJ2-2, with 9 positions matching TRBD1. The CDR3 covers 17 residues. The V gene end was trimmed by 3 bases and the J gene end by 2 bases; junction bases not matched to a gene: 7. Per germline, CDR1 MRHNA and CDR2 SNTAGT. The chain's CDR3 is CASSEYGTGTNTGELFF. In DNA form, the CDR3 reads TGTGCCAGCAGTGAATATGGGACAGGGACTAACACCGGGGAGCTGTTTTTT.

The J gene is TRBJ2-7, the V gene TRBV19; 7 bases are a match to TRBD1. CDR1 is LNHDA and CDR2 is SQIVND in the germline V gene (reference sequence). The CDR3 consists of 14 residues. V was pared by 4 bases and J by 6 bases, with 9 bases of the junction left unmatched. The CDR3 bases are TGTGCCAGTAGTACACGACAGGGCCTAAGCGAGCAGTACTTC. Its translation: CASSTRQGLSEQYF.

The chain uses TRBV10-2 and TRBJ2-1; TRBD2 agrees at 8 bases. The germline CDR1 and CDR2 sequences are WSHSY and SAAADI. CDR3 length: 14 amino acids. The trim removed 6 bases at V and 8 bases at J, leaving 9 bases unmatched. The DNA of the CDR3 is TGCGCCAGCAGCCTCCGGGGGGGCCGCGATGAGCAGTTCTTC. This translates into CASSLRGGRDEQFF.

The chain links TRBV6-5 to TRBJ2-5; 8 bases map to TRBD1. The CDR3 loop spans 15 amino acids. Germline CDR1 reads MNHEY; CDR2 reads SVGAGI. With V trimmed by 6 bases and J by 1 base, 7 bases remained unmatched. This CDR3 reads CASRYNTGGQETQYF. The CDR3 coding sequence is TGTGCCAGCAGATATAATACAGGGGGCCAAGAGACCCAGTACTTC.

This chain connects TRBV6-6 to TRBJ1-4; D ambiguous. V lost 0 bases and J lost 7, with 12 bases in between. The CDR3 sequence is 15 residues long. Germline values: CDR1 MNHNY, CDR2 SVGAGI (reference sequence). This CDR3 is CASSYSTGISEKLFF. CDR3 DNA sequence: TGTGCCAGCAGTTACTCGACCGGGATCAGTGAAAAACTGTTTTTT.

The CDR3 reads CASATGYDEQFF. CDR3 nucleotides: TGTGCCAGCGCGACAGGGTACGATGAGCAGTTCTTC. The chain couples TRBV2 to TRBJ2-1, with TRBD1 identical over 7 bases. In germline, CDR1 is SNHLY, CDR2 FYNNEI. The CDR3 extends over 12 amino acids. Trimming at V came to 8 bases and at J to 8 bases, leaving 6 bases not matched to a gene. The full variable domain, its missing parts supplied by reference TRBV2 and TRBJ2-1, is EPEVTQTPSHQVTQMGQEVILRCVPISNHLYFYWYRQILGQKVEFLVSFYNNEISEKSEIFDDQFSVERPDGSNFTLKIRSTKLEDSAMYFCASATGYDEQFFGPGTRLTVL.